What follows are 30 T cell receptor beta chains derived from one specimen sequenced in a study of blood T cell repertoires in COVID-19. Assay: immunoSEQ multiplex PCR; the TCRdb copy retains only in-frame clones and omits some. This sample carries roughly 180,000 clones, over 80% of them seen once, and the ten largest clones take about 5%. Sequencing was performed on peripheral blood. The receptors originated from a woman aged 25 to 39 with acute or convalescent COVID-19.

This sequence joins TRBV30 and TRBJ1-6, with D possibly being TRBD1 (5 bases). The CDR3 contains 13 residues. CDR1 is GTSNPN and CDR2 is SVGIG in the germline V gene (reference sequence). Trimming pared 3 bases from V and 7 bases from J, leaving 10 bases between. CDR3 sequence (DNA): TGTGCCTGGAGACAGGCCCCCAATTCACCCCTCCACTTT. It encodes CAWRQAPNSPLHF.

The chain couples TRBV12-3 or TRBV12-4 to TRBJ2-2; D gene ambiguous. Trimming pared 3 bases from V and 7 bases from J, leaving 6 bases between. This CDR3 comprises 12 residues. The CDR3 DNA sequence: TGTGCCAGCAGTTTTTCCGGCGGGGAGCTGTTTTTT. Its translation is CASSFSGGELFF.

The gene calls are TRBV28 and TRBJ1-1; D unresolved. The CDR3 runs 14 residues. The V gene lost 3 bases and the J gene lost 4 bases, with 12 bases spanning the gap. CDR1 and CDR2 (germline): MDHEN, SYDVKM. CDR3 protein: CASSFFKGSTEAFF. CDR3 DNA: TGTGCCAGCAGTTTTTTTAAAGGGAGCACTGAAGCTTTCTTT. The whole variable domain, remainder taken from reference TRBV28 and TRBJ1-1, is DVKVTQSSRYLVKRTGEKVFLECVQDMDHENMFWYRQDPGLGLRLIYFSYDVKMKEKGDIPEGYSVSREKKERFSLILESASTNQTSMYLCASSFFKGSTEAFFGQGTRLTVV.

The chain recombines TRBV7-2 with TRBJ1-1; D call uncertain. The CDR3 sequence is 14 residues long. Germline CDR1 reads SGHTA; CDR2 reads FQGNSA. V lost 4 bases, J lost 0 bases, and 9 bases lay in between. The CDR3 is CASSSGIVNTEAFF. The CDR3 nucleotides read TGTGCCAGCAGCTCAGGCATCGTGAACACTGAAGCTTTCTTT.

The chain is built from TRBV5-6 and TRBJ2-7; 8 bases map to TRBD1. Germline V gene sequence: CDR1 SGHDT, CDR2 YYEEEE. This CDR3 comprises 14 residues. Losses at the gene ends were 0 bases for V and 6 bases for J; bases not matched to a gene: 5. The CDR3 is CASSLAGQGFEQYF. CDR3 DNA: TGTGCCAGCAGCTTGGCCGGACAGGGTTTCGAGCAGTACTTC.

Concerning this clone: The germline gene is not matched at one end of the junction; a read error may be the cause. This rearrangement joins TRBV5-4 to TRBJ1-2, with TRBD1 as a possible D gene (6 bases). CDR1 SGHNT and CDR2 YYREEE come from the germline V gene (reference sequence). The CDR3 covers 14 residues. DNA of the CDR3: TGTGCCAGTAGCTTCGGGGGGGGGCTACAAGGCTACACCTTC. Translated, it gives CASSFGGGLQGYTF.

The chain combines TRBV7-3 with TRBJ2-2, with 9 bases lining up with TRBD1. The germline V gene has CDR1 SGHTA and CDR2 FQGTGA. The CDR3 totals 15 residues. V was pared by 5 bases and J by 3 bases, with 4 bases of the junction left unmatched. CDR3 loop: CASSPTGGDTGELFF. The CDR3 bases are TGTGCCAGCAGCCCGACAGGGGGGGACACCGGGGAGCTGTTTTTT.

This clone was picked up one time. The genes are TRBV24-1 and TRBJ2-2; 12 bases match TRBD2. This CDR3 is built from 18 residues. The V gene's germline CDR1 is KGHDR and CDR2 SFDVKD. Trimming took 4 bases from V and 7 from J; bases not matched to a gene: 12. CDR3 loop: CATSDPGLAGNVNGELFF. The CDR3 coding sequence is TGTGCCACCAGTGACCCTGGACTAGCGGGAAATGTTAACGGGGAGCTGTTTTTT.

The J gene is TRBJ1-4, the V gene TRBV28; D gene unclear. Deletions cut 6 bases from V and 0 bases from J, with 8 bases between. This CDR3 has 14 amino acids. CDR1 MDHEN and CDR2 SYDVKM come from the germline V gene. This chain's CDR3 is CASRGSPTNEKLFF. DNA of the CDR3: TGTGCCAGCAGGGGGAGCCCAACTAATGAAAAACTGTTTTTT.

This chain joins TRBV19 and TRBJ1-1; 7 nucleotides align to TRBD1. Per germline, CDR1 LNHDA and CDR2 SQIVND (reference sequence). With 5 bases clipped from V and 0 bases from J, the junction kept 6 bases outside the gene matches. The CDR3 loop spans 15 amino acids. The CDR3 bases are TGTGCCAGTAGTTTAACGGGACAGTTGAACACTGAAGCTTTCTTT. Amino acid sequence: CASSLTGQLNTEAFF.

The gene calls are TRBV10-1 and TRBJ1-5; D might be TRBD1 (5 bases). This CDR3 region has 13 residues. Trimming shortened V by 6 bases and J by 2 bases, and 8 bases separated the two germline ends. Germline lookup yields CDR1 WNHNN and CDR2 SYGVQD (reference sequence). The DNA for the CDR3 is TGCGCCAGCAGGGGGCAAGGCAATCAGCCCCAGCATTTT. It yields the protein CASRGQGNQPQHF.

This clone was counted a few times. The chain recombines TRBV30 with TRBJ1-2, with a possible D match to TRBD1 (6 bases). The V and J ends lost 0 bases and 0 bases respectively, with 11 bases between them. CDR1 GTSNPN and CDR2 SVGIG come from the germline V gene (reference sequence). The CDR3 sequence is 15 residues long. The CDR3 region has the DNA TGTGCCTGGAGTGTCGAGGACAGAGCTAACTATGGCTACACCTTC. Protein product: CAWSVEDRANYGYTF.

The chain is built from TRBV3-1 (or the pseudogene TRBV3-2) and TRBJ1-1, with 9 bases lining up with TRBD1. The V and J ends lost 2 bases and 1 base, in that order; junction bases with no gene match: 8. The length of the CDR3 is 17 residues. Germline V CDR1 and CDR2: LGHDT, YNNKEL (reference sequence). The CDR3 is CASSQNRGLGANTEAFF. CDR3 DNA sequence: TGTGCCAGCAGCCAAAACAGGGGGCTAGGGGCGAACACTGAAGCTTTCTTT.

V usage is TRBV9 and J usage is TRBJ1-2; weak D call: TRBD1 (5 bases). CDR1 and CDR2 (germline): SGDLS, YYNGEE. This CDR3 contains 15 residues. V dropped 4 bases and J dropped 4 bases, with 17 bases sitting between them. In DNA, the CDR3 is TGTGCCAGCAGCCCGGGGGAATATGATGGCTATGGCTACACCTTC. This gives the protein CASSPGEYDGYGYTF.

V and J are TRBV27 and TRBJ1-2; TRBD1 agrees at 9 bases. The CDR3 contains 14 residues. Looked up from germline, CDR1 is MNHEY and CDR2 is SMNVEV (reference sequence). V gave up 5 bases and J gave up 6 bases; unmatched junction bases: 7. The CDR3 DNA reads TGTGCCAGCAGTCCCCGGGGACAGGGCCATGGCTACACCTTC. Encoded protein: CASSPRGQGHGYTF.

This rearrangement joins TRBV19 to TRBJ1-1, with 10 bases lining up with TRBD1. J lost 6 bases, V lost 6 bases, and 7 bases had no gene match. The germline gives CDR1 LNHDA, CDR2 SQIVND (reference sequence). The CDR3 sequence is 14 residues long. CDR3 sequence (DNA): TGTGCCAGTAGACCTGGACAGGGGGTCGCTGAAGCTTTCTTT. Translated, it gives CASRPGQGVAEAFF.

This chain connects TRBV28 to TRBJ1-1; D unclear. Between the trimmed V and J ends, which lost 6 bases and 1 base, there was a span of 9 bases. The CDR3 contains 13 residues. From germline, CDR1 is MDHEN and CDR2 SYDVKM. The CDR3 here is CASSNTWNTEAFF. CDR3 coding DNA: TGTGCCAGCAGCAATACTTGGAACACTGAAGCTTTCTTT.

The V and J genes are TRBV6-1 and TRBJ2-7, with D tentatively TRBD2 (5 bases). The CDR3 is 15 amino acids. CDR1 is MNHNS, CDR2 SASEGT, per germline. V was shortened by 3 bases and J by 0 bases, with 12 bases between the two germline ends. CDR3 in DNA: TGTGCCAGCAGTGATGTGTGGAGGAGCTCCTACGAGCAGTACTTC. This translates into CASSDVWRSSYEQYF.

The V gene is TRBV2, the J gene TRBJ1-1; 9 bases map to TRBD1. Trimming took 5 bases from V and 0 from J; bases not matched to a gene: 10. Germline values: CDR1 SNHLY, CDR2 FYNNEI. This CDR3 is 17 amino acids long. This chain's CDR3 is CASSRGGTGILNTEAFF. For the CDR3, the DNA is TGTGCCAGCAGTAGGGGGGGGACAGGGATTCTGAACACTGAAGCTTTCTTT. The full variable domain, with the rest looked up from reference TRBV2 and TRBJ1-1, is EPEVTQTPSHQVTQMGQEVILRCVPISNHLYFYWYRQILGQKVEFLVSFYNNEISEKSEIFDDQFSVERPDGSNFTLKIRSTKLEDSAMYFCASSRGGTGILNTEAFFGQGTRLTVV.

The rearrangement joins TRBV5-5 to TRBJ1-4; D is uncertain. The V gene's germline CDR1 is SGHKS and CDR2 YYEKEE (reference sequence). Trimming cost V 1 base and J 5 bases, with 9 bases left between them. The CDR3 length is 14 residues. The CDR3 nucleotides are TGTGCCAGCAGCTTGAACTTGCCCAATGAAAAACTGTTTTTT. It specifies CASSLNLPNEKLFF.

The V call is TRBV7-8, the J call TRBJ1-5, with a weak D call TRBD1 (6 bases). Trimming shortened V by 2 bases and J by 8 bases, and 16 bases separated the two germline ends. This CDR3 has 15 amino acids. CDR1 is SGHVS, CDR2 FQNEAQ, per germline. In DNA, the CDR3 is TGTGCCAGCAGCTTAACCGGGACATTGCTGGAGCCCCAGCATTTT. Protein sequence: CASSLTGTLLEPQHF.

The CDR3 region is CASSPLSLGEQSGYTF. The CDR3 DNA follows: TGTGCCAGCAGTCCTCTGTCCTTAGGGGAACAGAGTGGCTACACCTTC. The rearrangement uses TRBV28 and TRBJ1-2, with D perhaps TRBD1 (5 bases). The germline CDR1 and CDR2 sequences are MDHEN and SYDVKM. The CDR3 has 16 amino acids. V gave up 5 bases and J gave up 7 bases, with 23 bases separating them.

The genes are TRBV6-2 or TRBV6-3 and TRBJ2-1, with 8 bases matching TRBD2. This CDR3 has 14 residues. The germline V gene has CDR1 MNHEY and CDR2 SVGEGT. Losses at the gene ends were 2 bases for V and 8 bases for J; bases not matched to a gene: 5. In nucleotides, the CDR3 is TGTGCCAGCAGTTACCACGGGGGGGCATATGAGCAGTTCTTC. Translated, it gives CASSYHGGAYEQFF.

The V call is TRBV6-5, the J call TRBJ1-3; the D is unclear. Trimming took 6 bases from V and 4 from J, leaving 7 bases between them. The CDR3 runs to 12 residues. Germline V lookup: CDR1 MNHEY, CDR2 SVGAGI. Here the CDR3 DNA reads TGTGCCAGCAGGACATCGGGAAACACCATATATTTT. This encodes CASRTSGNTIYF.

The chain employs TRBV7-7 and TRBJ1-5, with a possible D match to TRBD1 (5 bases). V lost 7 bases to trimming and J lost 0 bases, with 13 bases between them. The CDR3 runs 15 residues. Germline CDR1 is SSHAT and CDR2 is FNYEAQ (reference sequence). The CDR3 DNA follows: TGTGCCAGCAACTATCCTGACAGTAGCAATCAGCCCCAGCATTTT. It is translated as CASNYPDSSNQPQHF.

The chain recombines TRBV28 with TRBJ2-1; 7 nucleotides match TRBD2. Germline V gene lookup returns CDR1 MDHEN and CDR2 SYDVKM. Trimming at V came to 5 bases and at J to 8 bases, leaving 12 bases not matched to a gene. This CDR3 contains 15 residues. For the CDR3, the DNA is TGTGCCAGCAGTAGACCGGGCCGTGCGGGGGATGAGCAGTTCTTC. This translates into CASSRPGRAGDEQFF.

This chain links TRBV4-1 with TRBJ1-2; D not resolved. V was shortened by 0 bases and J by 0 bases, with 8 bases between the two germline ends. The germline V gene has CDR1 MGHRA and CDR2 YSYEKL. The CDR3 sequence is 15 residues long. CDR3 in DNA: TGCGCCAGCAGCCAAGATCGAACAGCTAACTATGGCTACACCTTC. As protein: CASSQDRTANYGYTF.

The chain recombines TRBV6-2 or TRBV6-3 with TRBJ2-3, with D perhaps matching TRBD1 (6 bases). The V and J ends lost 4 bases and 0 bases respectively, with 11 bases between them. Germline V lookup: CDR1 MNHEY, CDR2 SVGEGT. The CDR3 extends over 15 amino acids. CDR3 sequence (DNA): TGTGCCAGCAGTTTACAGGGTATTAGCACAGATACGCAGTATTTT. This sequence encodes CASSLQGISTDTQYF.

Written as DNA, the CDR3 is TGCAGCACAAGAGGAGGGACAGGGGGTACTGAAGCTTTCTTT. Translation: CSTRGGTGGTEAFF. The chain employs TRBV29-1 and TRBJ1-1; TRBD1 matches 11 bases. The germline CDR1 and CDR2 sequences are SQVTM and ANQGSEA. This CDR3 contains 14 residues. The V and J ends lost 8 bases and 5 bases, in that order; junction bases with no gene match: 10.

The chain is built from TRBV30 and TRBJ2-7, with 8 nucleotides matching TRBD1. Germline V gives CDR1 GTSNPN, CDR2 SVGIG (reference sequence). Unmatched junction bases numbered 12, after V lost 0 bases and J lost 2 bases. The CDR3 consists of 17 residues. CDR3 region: CAWSVLSPRGHTYEQYF. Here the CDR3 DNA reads TGTGCCTGGAGTGTACTTTCCCCCAGGGGGCACACCTACGAGCAGTACTTC.